These 10 T cell receptor beta chains share one sample of origin, sequenced in a study of cytomegalovirus exposure and HLA in healthy donors. Use of 60 Vbeta and 13 Jbeta primers characterized the PCR. Generated by immunoSEQ multiplex PCR, the TCRdb table keeps only in-frame clones and is missing some. This table has 190,000 or so clones, roughly four fifths appearing once. The material sequenced was PBMCs. All receptors come from a man aged 45 to 65 in good health and CMV-seronegative.

This clone was counted once. This chain uses TRBV5-1 with TRBJ2-5; D gene uncertain. The V and J ends lost 1 base and 1 base respectively, with 11 bases between them. Germline CDR1 and CDR2: SGHRS and YFSETQ. The CDR3 extends over 15 amino acids. CDR3 in amino acids: CASSLNIPVQETQYF. DNA of the CDR3: TGCGCCAGCAGCTTGAATATCCCGGTCCAAGAGACCCAGTACTTC. Based on the CDR3 plus reference TRBV5-1 and TRBJ2-5, the full variable domain is KAGVTQTPRYLIKTRGQQVTLSCSPISGHRSVSWYQQTPGQGLQFLFEYFSETQRNKGNFPGRFSGRQFSNSRSEMNVSTLELGDSALYLCASSLNIPVQETQYFGPGTRLLVL.

The CDR3 reads CASSLSLAGVETQYF. Written as DNA, the CDR3 is TGCGCCAGCAGCTTGTCGTTAGCGGGAGTAGAGACCCAGTACTTC. The chain has TRBV5-1 and TRBJ2-5; TRBD2 agrees at 9 bases. Germline CDR1 and CDR2: SGHRS and YFSETQ. The CDR3 runs 15 residues. V gave up 1 base and J gave up 4 bases; unmatched junction bases: 5.

The table lists this clone with a few counts. The CDR3 nucleotides read TGTGCCAGCAGTTTCGCAGAAGTGAACACTGAAGCTTTCTTT. Residues: CASSFAEVNTEAFF. This chain links TRBV6-5 with TRBJ1-1; D is undetermined. V lost 4 bases to trimming and J lost 0 bases, with 9 bases between them. From germline, CDR1 is MNHEY and CDR2 SVGAGI. This CDR3 has 14 amino acids.

The chain has TRBV7-9 and TRBJ1-1; 8 bases are a match to TRBD1. Trimming cost V 5 bases and J 4 bases; bases outside gene matches: 3. The CDR3 spans 13 residues. Germline V lookup: CDR1 SEHNR, CDR2 FQNEAQ (reference sequence). The CDR3 DNA is TGTGCCAGCAGCGGACAGGGCGGCACTGAAGCTTTCTTT. This codes for CASSGQGGTEAFF.

The chain recombines TRBV19 with TRBJ1-5; D not certain. From germline, CDR1 is LNHDA and CDR2 SQIVND (reference sequence). V lost 5 bases and J 3 bases, leaving 11 bases between the germline ends. The CDR3 runs to 14 residues. In nucleotides, the CDR3 is TGTGCCAGTAGTCTCGCCAGGCCCAATCAGCCCCAGCATTTT. This encodes CASSLARPNQPQHF.

The sample holds one count of this clone. The chain recombines TRBV19 with TRBJ1-1; D perhaps matches TRBD1 (5 bases). Germline V gene data show CDR1 as LNHDA and CDR2 as SQIVND (reference sequence). V was trimmed by 2 bases and J by 4 bases, leaving 20 bases between them. The CDR3 spans 17 residues. The CDR3 is CASSILGQGVRGTEAFF. The CDR3 region has the DNA TGTGCCAGTAGTATACTAGGGCAGGGAGTGCGGGGCACTGAAGCTTTCTTT.

V gene TRBV25-1 combines with J gene TRBJ2-7; TRBD2 matches 9 bases. Germline loops: CDR1 MGHDK, CDR2 SYGVNS. The trim removed 2 bases at V and 4 bases at J, leaving 6 bases unmatched. The CDR3 sequence is 15 residues long. CDR3 protein: CASSELSGGPYEQYF. Written as DNA, the CDR3 is TGTGCCAGCAGTGAACTTAGCGGGGGTCCGTACGAGCAGTACTTC.

This chain connects TRBV11-2 to TRBJ1-2; TRBD1 aligns across 7 bases. The J segment lost 5 bases and the V segment lost 5 bases, leaving 8 bases of the junction unmatched. Germline V gene sequence: CDR1 SGHAT, CDR2 FQNNGV. This CDR3 is built from 14 residues. The CDR3 nucleotides are TGTGCCAGCAGCCGCCTGGACAGGAGTTATGGCTACACCTTC. Its protein is CASSRLDRSYGYTF.

The genes are TRBV5-8 and TRBJ1-6, with no clear D. The CDR3 spans 14 residues. V lost 2 bases and J lost 4, with 7 bases in between. Per the germline V gene, CDR1 is SGHTS and CDR2 is YDEGEE. The CDR3 DNA reads TGTGCCAGCAGCTTTGGGCGATATAATTCACCCCTCCACTTT. Amino acid sequence: CASSFGRYNSPLHF.

This sequence joins TRBV19 and TRBJ2-3, with a possible D match to TRBD1 (6 bases). This CDR3 region has 17 residues. V was shortened by 8 bases and J by 2 bases, with 23 bases between the two germline ends. Germline assignment: CDR1 LNHDA and CDR2 SQIVND (reference sequence). CDR3 protein: CASQDRLGQGPTDTQYF. As DNA, the CDR3 is TGTGCCAGTCAAGACCGCCTGGGTCAGGGGCCCACAGATACGCAGTATTTT.